The 23 T cell receptor beta chains below all came from one sample that was sequenced in a study of human T cells and chemical hapten exposure. Time point in this sample: patch test 2, 6 weeks after DPC sensitization. Treatment noted: therapeutic diphenylcyclopropenone sensitization with weekly scalp DPC. One entry per CDR3 protein results from TCRdb running MiXCR on the RACE reads. The sample contains about 94,000 distinct CDR3 sequences, 9% to 9.5% of which appear only once. The input for sequencing was whole blood, taken in connection with sensitization to the hapten diphenylcyclopropenone (DPC). These receptors all come from a woman aged 40 to 50 with alopecia areata. Some clones in this sample may be carry-over from other donors' samples.

This clonotype was detected ten times or more. The rearrangement uses TRBV2 and TRBJ1-1; TRBD1 is a possible D gene (6 bases). Between the trimmed V and J ends, which lost 4 bases and 3 bases, there was a span of 6 bases. The germline CDR1 and CDR2 sequences are SNHLY and FYNNEI. This CDR3 is built from 12 residues. CDR3 nucleotide sequence: TGTGCCAGCAGTGCAGGGGACACTGAAGCTTTCTTT. Residues: CASSAGDTEAFF.

The rearrangement joins TRBV18 to TRBJ2-3; 11 bases agree with TRBD2. V was pared by 4 bases and J by 4 bases, with 4 bases of the junction left unmatched. Germline V gene data show CDR1 as KGHSH and CDR2 as LQKENI. The CDR3 covers 15 residues. CDR3 in amino acids: CASSLSGRASDTQYF. The DNA of the CDR3 is TGTGCCAGCTCACTTAGCGGGAGGGCCTCAGATACGCAGTATTTT. The variable domain in full, completed from reference TRBV18 and TRBJ2-3, reads NAGVMQNPRHLVRRRGQEARLRCSPMKGHSHVYWYRQLPEEGLKFMVYLQKENIIDESGMPKERFSAEFPKEGPSILRIQQVVRGDSAAYFCASSLSGRASDTQYFGPGTRLTVL.

Note on this clonotype: The junction and the germline gene differ at one end; a read error may be behind it. The chain employs TRBV5-1 and TRBJ1-1; D remains ambiguous. CDR3 length: 11 amino acids. Looked up from germline, CDR1 is SGHRS and CDR2 is YFSETQ. The CDR3 region has the DNA TGCGTCAGCAGCCTGAACACTGAAGCTTTCTTT. Protein: CVSSLNTEAFF. The whole variable domain, remainder taken from reference TRBV5-1 and TRBJ1-1, is KAGVTQTPRYLIKTRGQQVTLSCSPISGHRSVSWYQQTPGQGLQFLFEYFSETQRNKGNFPGRFSGRQFSNSRSEMNVSTLELGDSALYLCVSSLNTEAFFGQGTRLTVV.

This clonotype has more than one count but fewer than ten. The chain carries TRBV29-1 and TRBJ2-7; D not resolved. There are 12 residues in the CDR3. V lost 7 bases and J 2 bases, leaving 12 bases between the germline ends. Germline lookup yields CDR1 SQVTM and CDR2 ANQGSEA. The CDR3, as DNA: TGCAGCGCTGCAGGAGCAACCTACGAGCAGTACTTC. Translation: CSAAGATYEQYF.

The genes are TRBV12-3 or TRBV12-4 and TRBJ2-5; D gene ambiguous. This CDR3 has 14 amino acids. V was trimmed by 2 bases and J by 1 base, leaving 8 bases between them. The CDR3: CASSLQQSQETQYF. The DNA for the CDR3 is TGTGCCAGCAGTTTACAACAGTCCCAAGAGACCCAGTACTTC.

V usage is TRBV28 and J usage is TRBJ2-7; no clear D gene. V lost 6 bases and J 0 bases, leaving 12 bases between the germline ends. Germline V gene data show CDR1 as MDHEN and CDR2 as SYDVKM. This CDR3 has 14 residues. In DNA form, the CDR3 reads TGTGCCAGCAGAGTAGGCGGAAGCTCCTACGAGCAGTACTTC. Protein product: CASRVGGSSYEQYF.

V usage is TRBV28 and J usage is TRBJ2-1, with D hard to call. The CDR3 is 12 residues long. Between the trimmed V and J ends, which lost 1 base and 6 bases, there was a span of 4 bases. CDR1 and CDR2 from the germline V gene are MDHEN and SYDVKM. The CDR3 is CASSLLVNEQFF. In nucleotides, the CDR3 is TGTGCCAGCAGTTTATTGGTCAATGAGCAGTTCTTC.

This clonotype has a handful of counts. The CDR3 loop reads CAWRAGGLGDTQYF. CDR3 nucleotide sequence: TGTGCCTGGAGAGCGGGAGGGCTTGGGGATACGCAGTATTTT. V gene TRBV30 combines with J gene TRBJ2-3, with 10 bases fitting TRBD2. V was clipped by 3 bases and J by 6 bases; unmatched bases: 6. Germline loops: CDR1 GTSNPN, CDR2 SVGIG (reference sequence). CDR3 length equals 14 residues.

This clonotype was observed at least ten times. This chain connects TRBV20-1 to TRBJ2-7, with 7 bases fitting TRBD2. V lost 1 base and J lost 3; bases outside the gene matches: 12. In germline, CDR1 is DFQATT, CDR2 SNEGSKA (reference sequence). This CDR3 spans 16 amino acids. CDR3 residues: CSARGREIKRFYEQYF. The CDR3 DNA follows: TGCAGTGCTAGAGGGCGGGAGATAAAACGTTTCTACGAGCAGTACTTC.

This clonotype was counted a few times. This chain links TRBV14 with TRBJ2-2, with TRBD2 matching 7 bases. The germline V gene has CDR1 SGHDN and CDR2 FVKESK. Unmatched junction bases numbered 10, after V lost 4 bases and J lost 8 bases. The CDR3 is 15 amino acids. CDR3 nucleotides: TGTGCCAGCAGCCCCCGTTCGGGGGGAACGGGGGAGCTGTTTTTT. Translated: CASSPRSGGTGELFF.

This clonotype has just a few counts. The chain combines TRBV28 with TRBJ2-5; D uncertain. Trimming stripped 6 bases from V and 4 bases from J, with 9 bases between. Germline CDR1 reads MDHEN; CDR2 reads SYDVKM. CDR3 length: 12 amino acids. The CDR3 DNA reads as TGTGCCAGCAGGTCCCAAGGAGAGACCCAGTACTTC. Amino acids: CASRSQGETQYF.

A few counts support this clonotype. The rearrangement joins TRBV7-2 to TRBJ1-4; D unclear. This CDR3 contains 13 residues. Per germline, CDR1 SGHTA and CDR2 FQGNSA. Between the trimmed V and J ends, which lost 2 bases and 11 bases, there was a span of 12 bases. The CDR3 nucleotides are TGTGCCAGCAGCTTAAAAGAAGGCAGGAAACTGTTTTTT. Protein sequence: CASSLKEGRKLFF. The complete variable domain, with remaining parts taken from reference TRBV7-2 and TRBJ1-4, reads GAGVSQSPSNKVTEKGKDVELRCDPISGHTALYWYRQSLGQGLEFLIYFQGNSAPDKSGLPSDRFSAERTGGSVSTLTIQRTQQEDSAVYLCASSLKEGRKLFFGSGTQLSVL.

This clonotype has a handful of counts. V usage is TRBV2 and J usage is TRBJ2-1; weak D call: TRBD1 (5 bases). Germline lookup yields CDR1 SNHLY and CDR2 FYNNEI. This CDR3 spans 14 amino acids. Trimming removed 3 bases from V and 3 bases from J, with 9 bases in between. CDR3 sequence reads: CASSEDNGYNEQFF. Written as DNA, the CDR3 is TGTGCCAGCAGTGAGGACAATGGCTACAATGAGCAGTTCTTC.

This clonotype showed up many times. V and J are TRBV7-2 and TRBJ2-7, with unresolved D. Per the germline V gene, CDR1 is SGHTA and CDR2 is FQGNSA. The CDR3 totals 15 residues. V was cut by 5 bases and J by 5 bases, with 19 bases left in between. The CDR3 here is CASSLWTGSFDEQYF. The DNA for the CDR3 is TGTGCCAGCAGCCTCTGGACCGGGTCCTTCGACGAGCAGTACTTC.

The sample holds many counts of this clonotype. This chain links TRBV7-9 with TRBJ1-3; D ambiguous. V was clipped by 5 bases and J by 0 bases, with 17 bases between them. In germline, CDR1 is SEHNR, CDR2 FQNEAQ (reference sequence). The length of the CDR3 is 17 residues. CDR3 sequence reads: CASSLRGVTSSGNTIYF. The CDR3 DNA reads TGTGCCAGCAGCCTCCGTGGAGTCACGTCCTCTGGAAACACCATATATTTT.

This clonotype came up many times. CDR3 residues: CSARSGSSYNEQFF. For the CDR3, the DNA is TGCAGTGCTAGGTCCGGGAGCTCCTACAATGAGCAGTTCTTC. The V and J genes are TRBV20-1 and TRBJ2-1; D might be TRBD2 (6 bases). This CDR3 contains 14 residues. Trimming cost V 3 bases and J 0 bases, with 9 bases left between them. The germline V gene encodes CDR1 DFQATT and CDR2 SNEGSKA (reference sequence).

The V gene is TRBV7-6, the J gene TRBJ2-2; the match to TRBD2 covers 10 bases. CDR1 is SGHVS and CDR2 is FNYEAQ in the germline V gene. The CDR3 extends over 16 amino acids. The junction had 7 bases not matched to a gene; V was cut back by 2 bases and J by 7 bases. The CDR3 DNA reads as TGTGCCAGCAGCTTACTGGCTAGCGGGAGCGGCGGGGAGCTGTTTTTT. Translation gives CASSLLASGSGGELFF.

The table lists this clonotype with a few counts. V is TRBV27 and J is TRBJ1-5, with TRBD1 as a possible D gene (5 bases). Germline values: CDR1 MNHEY, CDR2 SMNVEV (reference sequence). This CDR3 has 17 residues. Deletions cut 1 base from V and 4 bases from J, with 17 bases between. CDR3 sequence reads: CASSLLGGSGENQPQHF. DNA for the CDR3: TGTGCCAGCAGTTTATTGGGGGGGAGCGGGGAAAATCAGCCCCAGCATTTT.

Turning to this clonotype: A much larger clone lies one base from this, so it may be a read error. The chain couples TRBV29-1 to TRBJ2-3, with D tentatively TRBD2 (6 bases). This CDR3 is 13 amino acids long. Per the germline V gene, CDR1 is SQVTM and CDR2 is ANQGSEA. The CDR3 protein is CSVTAGITDSQYF. The CDR3 DNA sequence: TGCAGCGTTACTGCGGGAATCACAGATTCGCAGTATTTT.

The rearrangement links TRBV2 to TRBJ1-2; 9 positions match TRBD1. CDR1 is SNHLY and CDR2 is FYNNEI in the germline V gene. With V trimmed by 6 bases and J by 8 bases, 7 bases remained unmatched. The CDR3 extends over 13 amino acids. CDR3 sequence: CASSGTGLRGYTF. CDR3 coding DNA: TGTGCCAGCAGCGGGACAGGGCTCAGGGGCTACACCTTC.

This clonotype was observed a few times. The CDR3 sequence is CSALGLAGYFGKSTDTQYF. As DNA, the CDR3 is TGCAGCGCCCTTGGTCTAGCGGGCTACTTCGGGAAAAGCACAGATACGCAGTATTTT. V usage is TRBV29-1 and J usage is TRBJ2-3; 8 bases fit TRBD2. This CDR3 has 19 amino acids. Germline CDR1 is SQVTM and CDR2 is ANQGSEA. The junction had 21 bases not matched to a gene; V was cut back by 7 bases and J by 0 bases.

Many counts were recorded for this clonotype. The chain combines TRBV6-6 with TRBJ1-1; perhaps TRBD1 as D (5 bases). V lost 6 bases, J lost 7 bases, and 15 bases lay in between. The CDR3 extends over 13 amino acids. Germline CDR1 MNHNY, CDR2 SVGAGI (reference sequence). CDR3 amino acids: CASSKDRPFEAFF. The CDR3 nucleotides read TGTGCCAGCAGCAAAGACAGACCATTTGAAGCTTTCTTT.

The V gene is TRBV20-1, the J gene TRBJ1-6; 7 nucleotides align to TRBD1. Germline V gene lookup returns CDR1 DFQATT and CDR2 SNEGSKA (reference sequence). CDR3 length: 17 amino acids. V was clipped by 5 bases and J by 3 bases; unmatched bases: 13. The CDR3 DNA sequence: TGCAGTGCTCAAAGGGGCGGACAGGCTTTCTATAATTCACCCCTCCACTTT. It yields the protein CSAQRGGQAFYNSPLHF.